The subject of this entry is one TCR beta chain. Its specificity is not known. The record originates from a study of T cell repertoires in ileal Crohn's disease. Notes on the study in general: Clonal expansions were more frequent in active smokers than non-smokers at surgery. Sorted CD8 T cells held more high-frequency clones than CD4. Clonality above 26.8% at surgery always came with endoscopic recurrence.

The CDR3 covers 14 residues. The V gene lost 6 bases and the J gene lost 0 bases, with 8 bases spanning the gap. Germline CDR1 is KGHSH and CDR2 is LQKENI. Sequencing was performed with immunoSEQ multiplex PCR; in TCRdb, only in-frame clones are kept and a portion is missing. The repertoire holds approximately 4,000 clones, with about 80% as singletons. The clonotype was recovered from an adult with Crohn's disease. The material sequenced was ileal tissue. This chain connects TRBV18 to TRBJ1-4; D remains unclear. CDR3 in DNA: TGTGCCAGCTCCTTGGGCGCAACTAATGAAAAACTGTTTTTT. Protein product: CASSLGATNEKLFF. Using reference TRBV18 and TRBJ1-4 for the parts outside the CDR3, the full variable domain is NAGVMQNPRHLVRRRGQEARLRCSPMKGHSHVYWYRQLPEEGLKFMVYLQKENIIDESGMPKERFSAEFPKEGPSILRIQQVVRGDSAAYFCASSLGATNEKLFFGSGTQLSVL.